This TCR beta chain was sequenced in a study of spatial heterogeneity in lung cancer. TCRdb re-derived calls from the 5' RACE reads in MiXCR, one entry per CDR3 protein. Of 48,000 or so distinct CDR3 sequences in the sample, 5.3% were seen once. Many counts were recorded for this clonotype. The time point was: sample taken at primary tumor resection. Whole RNA, isolated from tumor, nontumor lung or frozen PBMC, was sequenced without prior sorting. The CDR3 length is 18 residues. With 0 bases clipped from V and 0 bases from J, the junction kept 8 bases outside the gene matches. From germline, CDR1 is MGHRA and CDR2 YSYEKL.

This sequence originates from a male donor with early-stage non-small cell lung cancer. The chain is built from TRBV4-1 and TRBJ2-1, with TRBD2 matching 7 bases. The source material was PBMCs, sampled at surgery. CDR3 sequence reads: CASSQDRGLSDSYNEQFF. The CDR3 region has the DNA TGCGCCAGCAGCCAAGATCGGGGACTATCCGACTCCTACAATGAGCAGTTCTTC.